Shown below are 6 T cell receptor beta chains from a single sample sequenced in a study of blood T cell repertoires in COVID-19. Sequenced by immunoSEQ multiplex PCR; TCRdb stores in-frame clones only, minus some. The sample has 190,000 or so clones; roughly 78% are singletons. The sequencing input was peripheral blood. These receptors came from a woman of 80 years or more with active or convalescent COVID-19.

This clone was counted once. The rearrangement links TRBV28 to TRBJ1-5; 8 nucleotides agree with TRBD1. The J segment lost 6 bases and the V segment lost 4 bases, leaving 20 bases of the junction unmatched. The CDR3 totals 19 residues. The germline CDR1 and CDR2 sequences are MDHEN and SYDVKM. CDR3 amino acids: CASSSDFWVSRGQSQPQHF. The CDR3, as DNA: TGTGCCAGCAGTTCGGACTTCTGGGTGTCCAGGGGGCAAAGTCAGCCCCAGCATTTT.

V gene TRBV29-1 combines with J gene TRBJ1-1; 7 positions agree with TRBD1. V gave up 6 bases and J gave up 6 bases; unmatched junction bases: 10. The CDR3 runs 13 residues. Germline V CDR1 and CDR2: SQVTM, ANQGSEA. CDR3 sequence reads: CSVQQGNIAEAFF. Written as DNA, the CDR3 is TGCAGCGTCCAACAGGGGAATATTGCTGAAGCTTTCTTT.

This clone has a single count. The chain recombines TRBV11-2 with TRBJ2-2, with 7 bases that match TRBD1. The CDR3 extends over 15 amino acids. The J segment lost 7 bases and the V segment lost 1 base, leaving 6 bases of the junction unmatched. Germline V gene data show CDR1 as SGHAT and CDR2 as FQNNGV. The CDR3 nucleotides read TGTGCCAGCAGCTTAGTGGGACAGAGTTTCGGGGAGCTGTTTTTT. Its protein is CASSLVGQSFGELFF.

The chain combines TRBV11-3 with TRBJ2-3; D unresolved. This CDR3 is 12 amino acids long. Trimming cost V 5 bases and J 0 bases, with 3 bases left between them. Germline V gene lookup returns CDR1 SGHNT and CDR2 YENEEA. This chain's CDR3 is CASSRSTDTQYF. DNA of the CDR3: TGTGCCAGCAGCCGTAGCACAGATACGCAGTATTTT.

Only a few counts were recorded for this clone. This sample includes further DNA sequences coding for the same CDR3. The rearrangement links TRBV9 to TRBJ2-5, with D possibly being TRBD2 (6 bases). The germline gives CDR1 SGDLS, CDR2 YYNGEE. Trimming stripped 3 bases from V and 4 bases from J, with 7 bases between. The CDR3 is 12 amino acids. The CDR3 loop is CASSAGGETQYF. CDR3 bases: TGTGCCAGCAGCGCCGGGGGAGAGACCCAGTACTTC.

A single count supports this clone. This chain joins TRBV14 and TRBJ1-6; D not resolved. Germline V gene data show CDR1 as SGHDN and CDR2 as FVKESK. Trimming removed 0 bases from V and 8 bases from J, with 5 bases in between. The CDR3 length is 13 residues. CDR3 amino acids: CASSQDYHSPLHF. Written as DNA, the CDR3 is TGTGCCAGCAGCCAAGATTATCATTCACCCCTCCACTTT. The full variable domain, its missing parts supplied by reference TRBV14 and TRBJ1-6, is EAGVTQFPSHSVIEKGQTVTLRCDPISGHDNLYWYRRVMGKEIKFLLHFVKESKQDESGMPNNRFLAERTGGTYSTLKVQPAELEDSGVYFCASSQDYHSPLHFGNGTRLTVT.